Below are 15 T cell receptor beta chains sequenced from a single sample in a study of T cell responses to AZD1222 COVID-19 vaccine. TCRdb's copy holds only in-frame clones and misses some; the assay was immunoSEQ multiplex PCR. The sample holds over 95,000 clones, more than 85% seen once. Material: peripheral blood, obtained on day 0 of AZD1222 vaccination. The origin of the receptors is an adult in good health.

V usage is TRBV6-2 or TRBV6-3 and J usage is TRBJ2-1; TRBD2 matches at 11 bases. The J segment lost 4 bases and the V segment lost 2 bases, leaving 1 base of the junction unmatched. The V gene's germline CDR1 is MNHEY and CDR2 SVGEGT. The CDR3 runs to 15 residues. The CDR3 loop is CASSYTSGGYNEQFF. The CDR3 nucleotides read TGTGCCAGCAGTTACACTAGCGGGGGATACAATGAGCAGTTCTTC.

The chain recombines TRBV4-2 with TRBJ1-3; the D is unclear. Trimming removed 0 bases at V and 2 bases at J, with 11 bases between. The CDR3 runs 16 residues. Germline CDR1 is LGHNA and CDR2 is YNFKEQ. The CDR3 nucleotides are TGTGCCAGCAGCCAAGATCCCCTTCAGGCTGGAAACACCATATATTTT. Amino acid sequence: CASSQDPLQAGNTIYF.

The rearrangement links TRBV7-2 to TRBJ2-3; 11 positions match TRBD2. This CDR3 is 17 amino acids long. Per the germline V gene, CDR1 is SGHTA and CDR2 is FQGNSA. Trimming took 5 bases from V and 1 from J; bases not matched to a gene: 8. In nucleotides, the CDR3 is TGTGCCAGCAGCAGGGGGCTAGCGGGGGGTGGCACAGATACGCAGTATTTT. The encoded protein is CASSRGLAGGGTDTQYF.

This clone was recorded once. The V gene is TRBV5-1, the J gene TRBJ2-7; D ambiguous. The CDR3 covers 13 residues. Germline V gives CDR1 SGHRS, CDR2 YFSETQ. Trimming removed 1 base at V and 1 base at J, with 6 bases between. CDR3 DNA: TGCGCCAGCAGCTTGATAGGTTCCTACGAGCAGTACTTC. Amino acids: CASSLIGSYEQYF.

About this clone: The same CDR3 can be traced to other DNA sequences in this sample. The V call is TRBV7-2, the J call TRBJ1-6; 7 nucleotides agree with TRBD1. This CDR3 has 15 residues. Germline V gene sequence: CDR1 SGHTA, CDR2 FQGNSA. V gave up 1 base and J gave up 6 bases; unmatched junction bases: 3. CDR3 sequence: CASSLGQGGNSPLHF. CDR3 DNA sequence: TGTGCCAGCAGCTTAGGACAGGGTGGTAATTCACCCCTCCACTTT.

The genes are TRBV4-1 and TRBJ2-3, with D tentatively TRBD1 (6 bases). The CDR3 extends over 15 amino acids. V shed 0 bases and J shed 6 bases, with 13 bases lying between them. CDR1 is MGHRA and CDR2 is YSYEKL in the germline V gene. Here the CDR3 reads CASSQEGTMVDTQYF. The CDR3 DNA sequence: TGCGCCAGCAGCCAAGAGGGGACAATGGTGGATACGCAGTATTTT.

V and J are TRBV5-1 and TRBJ1-1, with D unresolved. The V gene's germline CDR1 is SGHRS and CDR2 YFSETQ. The CDR3 has 15 amino acids. V lost 1 base and J 6 bases, leaving 16 bases between the germline ends. The chain's CDR3 is CASSLSPAAVAEAFF. Written as DNA, the CDR3 is TGCGCCAGCAGCTTGAGTCCCGCGGCAGTAGCTGAAGCTTTCTTT.

This sequence joins TRBV18 and TRBJ1-2, with D possibly TRBD1 on 5 matching bases. The CDR3 has 14 amino acids. V lost 0 bases to trimming and J lost 4 bases, with 9 bases between them. Germline CDR1 is KGHSH and CDR2 is LQKENI. DNA of the CDR3: TGTGCCAGCTCACCACCTGGGGGAAGCTATGGCTACACCTTC. This encodes CASSPPGGSYGYTF.

The chain links TRBV28 to TRBJ1-2; 11 bases align to TRBD1. The junction had 6 bases not matched to a gene; V was cut back by 2 bases and J by 7 bases. CDR1 and CDR2 from the germline V gene are MDHEN and SYDVKM. The CDR3 totals 15 residues. Here the CDR3 reads CASSLADGTGGGYTF. In DNA form, the CDR3 reads TGTGCCAGCAGTTTAGCCGACGGGACAGGGGGTGGCTACACCTTC.

The chain uses TRBV3-1 (or the pseudogene TRBV3-2) and TRBJ1-2; 9 positions agree with TRBD1. The germline V gene has CDR1 LGHDT and CDR2 YNNKEL (reference sequence). This CDR3 is built from 14 residues. The junction had 6 bases not matched to a gene; V was cut back by 4 bases and J by 6 bases. The CDR3 loop reads CASSPDRGANGYTF. The CDR3 DNA follows: TGTGCCAGCAGCCCTGACAGGGGGGCAAATGGCTACACCTTC.

This rearrangement joins TRBV11-2 to TRBJ2-7, with D possibly being TRBD1 (7 bases). Trimming stripped 5 bases from V and 2 bases from J, with 13 bases between. Germline lookup yields CDR1 SGHAT and CDR2 FQNNGV. The CDR3 runs to 14 residues. CDR3 nucleotide sequence: TGTGCCAGCAGCGCGGGACAGAGCCCCTACGAGCAGTACTTC. Translated: CASSAGQSPYEQYF.

The chain has TRBV4-1 and TRBJ2-7, with D perhaps TRBD1 (5 bases). This CDR3 has 15 amino acids. In germline, CDR1 is MGHRA, CDR2 YSYEKL. Deletions cut 0 bases from V and 9 bases from J, with 18 bases between. CDR3 DNA: TGCGCCAGCAGCCAAGAAGGAGACAGCCCTCTCGGGCAGTACTTC. Translated, it gives CASSQEGDSPLGQYF.

As concerns this clone: This sample includes further DNA sequences coding for the same CDR3. The chain is built from TRBV5-1 and TRBJ2-7; 11 nucleotides agree with TRBD1. The V segment lost 4 bases and the J segment 5 bases; nucleotides outside the gene matches: 5. The germline V gene has CDR1 SGHRS and CDR2 YFSETQ. This CDR3 is built from 14 residues. The CDR3 here is CASSIGQGADEQYF. DNA of the CDR3: TGCGCCAGCAGCATTGGACAGGGGGCGGACGAGCAGTACTTC.

As concerns this clone: One end of the junction is discordant with germline, which a read error may explain. This chain joins TRBV6-2 or TRBV6-3 and TRBJ1-3; a possible D gene is TRBD1 (6 bases). This CDR3 is 11 amino acids long. Germline V gene lookup returns CDR1 MNHEY and CDR2 SVGEGT. CDR3 coding DNA: TGTGCCAGCAGTGGCCGGACAGATGCCGTCTTT. Encoded protein: CASSGRTDAVF.

J is TRBJ1-3 and V is TRBV7-2, with D hard to call. This CDR3 has 13 residues. Per the germline V gene, CDR1 is SGHTA and CDR2 is FQGNSA. Trimming stripped 6 bases from V and 1 base from J, with 7 bases between. CDR3 loop: CASRGPSGNTIYF. CDR3 coding DNA: TGTGCCAGCAGGGGTCCTTCTGGAAACACCATATATTTT.